The entry that follows covers one T cell receptor beta chain sequence. The antigen is unknown. These data are taken from a study of CD8+ T cells in alopecia areata. Whole-study findings and limits: A great number of expanded lesional clones endured in scalp and blood during tofacitinib.

The CDR3 is made up of 11 amino acids. Trimming took 5 bases from V and 6 from J, leaving 8 bases between them. CDR1 and CDR2 (germline): SGHVS, FQNEAQ. Noted treatment: oral pan-JAK inhibitor, 5-10 mg twice daily. Investigators isolated RNA and reverse transcribed it into cDNA to act as the sequencing template. The assay was immunoSEQ multiplex PCR, and TCRdb's table has in-frame clones only and misses some. The sample comprises 150,000 to 200,000 clones, approximately 51% of which are singletons, and 10% rests with the top ten. The clonotype was recovered from a human donor with alopecia areata. The chain is built from TRBV7-8 and TRBJ2-7; no firm D call. This material consisted of CD8+ T cells sorted from blood, taken around week 54, from a patient treated with tofacitinib. As DNA, the CDR3 is TGTGCCAGCAGCCAGGCTTTCGAGCAGTACTTC. It specifies CASSQAFEQYF. Variable domain in full (rest from reference TRBV7-8 and TRBJ2-7): GAGVSQSPRYKVAKRGQDVALRCDPISGHVSLFWYQQALGQGPEFLTYFQNEAQLDKSGLPSDRFFAERPEGSVSTLKIQRTQQEDSAVYLCASSQAFEQYFGPGTRLTVT.